The T cell receptor beta chain under discussion was sequenced for a study of CD8 T cells in Susac syndrome. CD8+ and CD4+ T cells circulating in blood were sequenced for TCR beta. FACS was used to enrich TEMRA cells, whereas the CD8+ and CD4+ T cells were obtained by negative isolation. With 1 base removed from V and 3 bases from J, the gap between germline ends came to 9 bases. Per the germline V gene, CDR1 is DFQATT and CDR2 is SNEGSKA (reference sequence). The CDR3 runs to 13 residues. Random-hexamer reverse transcription was applied to roughly 0.5 to 1 ug RNA. TCRdb independently ran MiXCR on the immunoSEQ multiplex PCR reads; one entry per CDR3 protein. Of 150,000 to 200,000 distinct CDR3 sequences in the sample, less than 95% were seen once.

What was sequenced was CD4+ T cells from PBMCs. V gene TRBV20-1 combines with J gene TRBJ1-1, with D uncertain. The source of this sequence is a human donor with multiple sclerosis. The CDR3 DNA follows: TGCAGTGCTAGAGTGTTAACAGACACTGAAGCTTTCTTT. This gives the protein CSARVLTDTEAFF.